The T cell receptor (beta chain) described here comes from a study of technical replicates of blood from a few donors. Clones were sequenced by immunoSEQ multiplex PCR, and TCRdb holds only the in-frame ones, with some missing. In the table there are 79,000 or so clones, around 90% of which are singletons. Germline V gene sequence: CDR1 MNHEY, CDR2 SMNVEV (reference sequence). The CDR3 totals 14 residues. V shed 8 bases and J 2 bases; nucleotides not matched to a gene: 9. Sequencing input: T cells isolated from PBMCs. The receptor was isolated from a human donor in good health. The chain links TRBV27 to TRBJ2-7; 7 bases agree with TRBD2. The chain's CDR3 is CASQPRLAAYEQYF. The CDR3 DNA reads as TGTGCCAGCCAACCGCGGCTAGCGGCCTACGAGCAGTACTTC.